This T cell receptor (beta chain) was sequenced for a study of beta chain features in type 1 diabetes. For the study at large: The patient and healthy donor groups were comparable for age, gender and cell yields. Study-wide findings and caveats: It was among patients, rather than healthy donors, that naive, central memory and Treg TCRB repertoires appeared more similar.

What was sequenced were expressed TCRB transcripts, since all of the isolated RNA had been reverse transcribed. Sequencing of naive, central memory and regulatory T cell samples gave an average of roughly 3.5 million reads. TCRdb keeps only in-frame clones here, not all; method: immunoSEQ multiplex PCR. The table shows 350,000 to 400,000 clones, with roughly 16% occurring only once. A sort by CD45RO/CCR7/CD25/CD127/CD95/CD27 yielded CD4+ naive, central memory, regulatory and stem cell-like memory cells. This clone turned up a few times. The antigen is unknown. Material: naive CD4+ T cells from blood. This clonotype was obtained from a woman under 30 in good health.

This CDR3 reads CASGPGLAVNTGELFF. CDR3 coding DNA: TGTGCTAGTGGTCCGGGACTAGCGGTGAACACCGGGGAGCTGTTTTTT. The chain is built from TRBV12-5 and TRBJ2-2; 11 positions agree with TRBD2. CDR1 and CDR2 from the germline V gene are LGHNT and FRNRAP. Trimming at V came to 5 bases and at J to 1 base, leaving 3 bases not matched to a gene. This CDR3 has 16 amino acids.